A selection of T cell receptor beta chains follows, all from one sample in a study of T cell responses to AZD1222 COVID-19 vaccine. TCRdb's table, derived via immunoSEQ multiplex PCR, lists solely in-frame clones and lacks some. This sample has more than 140,000 clones, with about 90% found just once. Sample: peripheral blood, taken on day 0 of AZD1222 vaccination. These receptors were taken from an adult in good health. The CDR3 runs from the conserved cysteine through the conserved F or W. Each record gives: clone size, J gene, V gene, D gene, CDR3 protein, CDR3 DNA. D genes are given only for firm matches. Part of the rows lack a size; the others show once, few, many or a class for expanded clones.

>.|TRBJ2-7|TRBV11-2|.
CASSLQTVYEQYF
TGTGCCAGCAGCTTACAGACCGTCTACGAGCAGTACTTC
>.|TRBJ2-7|TRBV27|TRBD2
CASSPRGGRIGGEQYF
TGTGCCAGCAGTCCCCGAGGCGGGAGGATCGGAGGCGAGCAGTACTTC
>.|TRBJ1-1|TRBV6-1|.
CASTPAGRQNTEAFF
TGTGCCAGCACCCCTGCGGGGCGCCAAAACACTGAAGCTTTCTTT
>.|TRBJ2-7|TRBV9|.
CASSAGGGTSYEQYF
TGTGCCAGCAGCGCAGGGGGGGGTACCTCCTACGAGCAGTACTTC
>.|TRBJ1-3|TRBV28|.
CASSLYLSTGAGNTIYF
TGTGCCAGCAGTTTATACCTATCAACTGGTGCTGGAAACACCATATATTTT
>.|TRBJ2-1|TRBV7-2|.
CASSLDSGSYNEQFF
TGTGCCAGCAGCTTGGACAGCGGGTCCTACAATGAGCAGTTCTTC
>.|TRBJ2-7|TRBV7-9|.
CASSPGTYEQYF
TGTGCCAGCAGCCCGGGTACGTACGAGCAGTACTTC
>.|TRBJ2-1|TRBV5-6|TRBD2
CASSLFTLTAGGPRGEQFF
TGTGCCAGCAGCTTATTTACCCTAACGGCGGGAGGGCCCAGGGGTGAGCAGTTCTTC
>.|TRBJ2-5|TRBV15|.
CATSRGRTQETQYF
TGTGCCACCAGCAGAGGTAGGACTCAAGAGACCCAGTACTTC
>.|TRBJ2-2|TRBV7-3|.
CASSRSDRGTGELFF
TGTGCCAGCAGCAGATCGGACCGGGGGACCGGGGAGCTGTTTTTT
>.|TRBJ1-5|TRBV6-2/TRBV6-3|.
CASSSFNQPQHF
TGTGCCAGCAGTTCCTTTAATCAGCCCCAGCATTTT
>.|TRBJ2-7|TRBV12-3/TRBV12-4|TRBD2
CASSLGGEQYF
TGTGCCAGCAGTTTGGGGGGGGAGCAGTACTTC
>.|TRBJ2-1|TRBV27|TRBD2
CASSLGGRADNEQFF
TGTGCCAGCAGTTTGGGTGGGAGGGCCGACAATGAGCAGTTCTTC
>.|TRBJ1-5|TRBV6-2/TRBV6-3|TRBD1
CASSRAGGISNQPQHF
TGTGCCAGCAGCCGCGCAGGGGGCATTAGCAATCAGCCCCAGCATTTT
>.|TRBJ1-2|TRBV6-1|.
CASSGPQTDRSLYGYTF
TGTGCCAGCAGTGGTCCCCAAACTGACAGGTCCCTCTATGGCTACACCTTC
>.|TRBJ2-5|TRBV24-1|TRBD1
CATSDPGQGEETQYF
TGTGCCACCAGTGATCCCGGACAGGGAGAAGAGACCCAGTACTTC
>once|TRBJ2-1|TRBV18|.
CASSPGRYNEQFF
TGTGCCAGCTCACCAGGGAGGTACAATGAGCAGTTCTTC
>.|TRBJ1-2|TRBV4-1|.
CASSQKPGQDYGYTF
TGCGCCAGCAGCCAAAAGCCAGGGCAGGACTATGGCTACACCTTC
>.|TRBJ1-6|TRBV2|TRBD1
CASRPDRGGSPLHF
TGTGCCAGCAGACCTGACAGGGGTGGTTCACCCCTCCACTTT
>.|TRBJ1-1|TRBV6-5|TRBD1
CASSFGQGGTEAFF
TGTGCCAGCAGTTTCGGACAGGGGGGCACTGAAGCTTTCTTT
>.|TRBJ2-7|TRBV5-1|.
CASSLTWGEQYF
TGCGCCAGCAGCCTCACCTGGGGCGAGCAGTACTTC
>.|TRBJ1-4|TRBV19|TRBD1
CASSPHRGPNEKLFF
TGTGCCAGTAGTCCGCACAGGGGACCTAATGAAAAACTGTTTTTT